This is a list of T cell receptor beta chains from one sample in a study of cytomegalovirus exposure and HLA in healthy donors. Profiling relied on immunoSEQ multiplex PCR, and the TCRdb table lists in-frame clones only, not all of them. This sample carries tens of thousands of clones, with roughly 5.8% going to the ten biggest clones. Sequenced: PBMCs. These TCRs come from a human donor in good health. The CDR3 runs from the conserved cysteine through the conserved F or W. The D gene is left open where the match is weak.

V: TRBV5-4
J: TRBJ2-1
D: TRBD2
CDR3: CASSFVLAGDNEQFF
DNA: TGTGCCAGCAGCTTCGTTTTAGCGGGGGACAATGAGCAGTTCTTC

V: TRBV30
J: TRBJ1-1
D: TRBD1
CDR3: CAWSRTGVTEAFF
DNA: TGTGCCTGGAGTCGGACAGGGGTCACTGAAGCTTTCTTT

V: TRBV2
J: TRBJ1-3
D: .
CDR3: CASSDFTGSGNTIYF
DNA: TGTGCCAGCAGTGATTTTACAGGCTCTGGAAACACCATATATTTT

V: TRBV15
J: TRBJ1-4
D: .
CDR3: CATSFPSSVFNEKLFF
DNA: TGTGCCACCAGCTTCCCTAGCTCGGTTTTTAATGAAAAACTGTTTTTT

V: TRBV18
J: TRBJ1-6
D: .
CDR3: CASSGSYQGGGSPLHF
DNA: TGTGCCAGCTCAGGAAGTTATCAGGGTGGTGGTTCACCCCTACACTTT

V: TRBV2
J: TRBJ1-5
D: TRBD1
CDR3: CASIGQGGNQPQHF
DNA: TGTGCCAGCATCGGCCAGGGGGGAAATCAGCCCCAGCATTTT

V: TRBV2
J: TRBJ1-6
D: TRBD1
CDR3: CARRPEDRDSPLHF
DNA: TGTGCCAGAAGGCCCGAAGACAGGGATTCACCCCTCCACTTT

V: TRBV29-1
J: TRBJ1-2
D: .
CDR3: CSAQMGRGYTF
DNA: TGCAGCGCCCAAATGGGGAGAGGCTACACCTTC

V: TRBV7-3
J: TRBJ2-7
D: .
CDR3: CASSQGGGYEQYF
DNA: TGTGCCAGCAGCCAAGGGGGGGGGTACGAGCAGTACTTC

V: TRBV19
J: TRBJ1-5
D: .
CDR3: CASSIQDAIPNQPQHF
DNA: TGTGCCAGTAGTATTCAGGATGCAATCCCGAATCAGCCCCAGCATTTT

V: TRBV2
J: TRBJ1-4
D: .
CDR3: CASRTDATNEKLFF
DNA: TGTGCCAGCAGGACAGATGCAACTAATGAAAAACTGTTTTTT

V: TRBV6-1
J: TRBJ2-1
D: TRBD2
CDR3: CASSVLPGTSGYNEQFF
DNA: TGTGCCAGCAGTGTTCTCCCCGGGACTAGCGGGTACAATGAGCAGTTCTTC

V: TRBV20-1
J: TRBJ1-1
D: .
CDR3: CSVPTDTEAFF
DNA: TGCAGTGTGCCGACAGACACTGAAGCTTTCTTT

V: TRBV5-4
J: TRBJ2-2
D: .
CDR3: CASSWGDTRTGELFF
DNA: TGTGCCAGCAGCTGGGGGGATACGAGGACCGGGGAGCTGTTTTTT

V: TRBV14
J: TRBJ2-7
D: TRBD2
CDR3: CASSQGLAGPYEQYF
DNA: TGTGCCAGCAGCCAGGGACTAGCGGGTCCCTACGAGCAGTACTTC

V: TRBV13
J: TRBJ2-2
D: TRBD2
CDR3: CASSLEGGGTTGELFF
DNA: TGTGCCAGCAGCTTAGAAGGCGGGGGGACCACCGGGGAGCTGTTTTTT

V: TRBV7-8
J: TRBJ2-7
D: TRBD1
CDR3: CASIRGPGQGHEQYF
DNA: TGTGCCAGCATCCGAGGACCGGGACAGGGGCACGAGCAGTACTTC

V: TRBV30
J: TRBJ2-3
D: TRBD1
CDR3: CAWRTGTGPDTQYF
DNA: TGTGCCTGGAGAACCGGGACAGGTCCAGATACGCAGTATTTT

V: TRBV5-1
J: TRBJ2-5
D: .
CDR3: CASSLDDTSKTQYF
DNA: TGCGCCAGCAGCTTGGATGACACTAGCAAGACCCAGTACTTC

V: TRBV29-1
J: TRBJ2-3
D: TRBD2
CDR3: CSVLSGGASTDTQYF
DNA: TGCAGCGTTCTGTCGGGGGGTGCTAGCACAGATACGCAGTATTTT

V: TRBV19
J: TRBJ1-5
D: TRBD1
CDR3: CATETGWGQPQHF
DNA: TGTGCCACCGAGACAGGGTGGGGTCAGCCCCAGCATTTT

V: TRBV11-3
J: TRBJ1-3
D: .
CDR3: CASSGGNTIYF
DNA: TGTGCCAGCAGTGGCGGAAACACCATATATTTT

V: TRBV25-1
J: TRBJ2-2
D: .
CDR3: CASGRGAGELFF
DNA: TGTGCCAGTGGGAGGGGGGCCGGGGAGCTGTTTTTT

V: TRBV28
J: TRBJ1-5
D: TRBD1
CDR3: CATGGPQGIRNQPQHF
DNA: TGTGCCACCGGGGGTCCACAGGGGATTAGGAATCAGCCCCAGCATTTT

V: TRBV7-8
J: TRBJ1-2
D: .
CDR3: CASSLSLDTPYGYTF
DNA: TGTGCCAGCAGCTTATCTTTGGACACACCCTATGGCTACACCTTC

V: TRBV2
J: TRBJ2-7
D: TRBD1
CDR3: CASSRTGETYEQYF
DNA: TGTGCCAGCAGTAGGACAGGGGAAACCTACGAGCAGTACTTC

V: TRBV4-1
J: TRBJ1-4
D: .
CDR3: CASSQRGYPNEKLFF
DNA: TGCGCCAGCAGCCAACGGGGGTACCCTAATGAAAAACTGTTTTTT